The clone carrying this T cell receptor beta chain occurred a few times. The antigen remains unidentified. Some clones are missing from TCRdb's copy, which holds only in-frame ones; the method was immunoSEQ multiplex PCR. The repertoire has 35,000 or so clones, about 80% of them found once; the top ten carry approximately 15%. CDR3 length: 17 amino acids. Trimming stripped 0 bases from V and 1 base from J, with 15 bases between. In germline, CDR1 is LGHNA, CDR2 YSLEER. Relapse after autologous stem cell transplantation occurred in every patient, and brentuximab vedotin exposure varied. This specimen comes from a study of PD-1 blockade in classical Hodgkin lymphoma. Overall study findings and caveats: CD8+ TCR diversity did not rise significantly by C4D1, unlike CD4+. Nivolumab initiated under 1 year post-ASCT led to patient exclusion. According to reports, newly diagnosed patients had lower baseline TCR diversity than healthy donors, and relapsed/refractory patients had lower baseline TCR diversity still. Complete responders showed a baseline diversity that resembled the diversity of newly diagnosed patients.

The receptor was isolated from a human donor with classical Hodgkin lymphoma. The chain uses TRBV4-3 and TRBJ1-1, with D perhaps TRBD1 (5 bases). Sequences were derived from peripheral blood mononuclear cells (PBMCs), sampled before the second cycle of nivolumab. The CDR3 nucleotides are TGCGCCAGCAGCCAAGATCTCAGCCGGCAGGGGAACACTGAAGCTTTCTTT. It encodes CASSQDLSRQGNTEAFF.